The present TCR beta chain was sequenced within a study of OX40 agonist ivuxolimab in advanced cancers. About the study: Those treated in dose escalation had hepatocellular carcinoma, melanoma, renal cell cancer or head and neck cancer.

Of note for this clone: The antigen remains unidentified.

Profiled with immunoSEQ multiplex PCR; TCRdb holds only in-frame clones, not every one. The repertoire holds more than 50,000 clones, approximately 83% seen once, with 12% in the top ten. The study's findings and limits: The work left the antigen specificity of expanded peripheral T cells undetermined. At 0.1 to 3.0 mg/kg, CD4+ and CD8+ blood T cells expanded clonally by week 6.

The V gene's germline CDR1 is MNHNS and CDR2 SASEGT. The V end lost 2 bases, the J end lost 9 bases, and 8 bases lay between the germline ends. The CDR3 runs 12 residues. This TCR was sampled from an adult with an advanced solid tumor such as melanoma, head and neck, liver or kidney cancer. The gene calls are TRBV6-1 and TRBJ2-1; D may correspond to TRBD1 or TRBD2 (5 bases each). This material consisted of CD4+ or CD8+ T cells sorted from blood, taken in a trial of the OX40 agonist ivuxolimab. CDR3 bases: TGTGCCAGCAGTGAATTGAGGGGTGAGCAGTTCTTC. Its translation: CASSELRGEQFF.